The clone carrying this TCR beta chain is medium-sized within its sample. Its specificity is not known. MiXCR, run by TCRdb on the reads, gives a single entry per CDR3 protein. The repertoire includes a few thousand distinct CDR3 sequences, around 17% of them detected once, and 15% to 17% sits in the top ten. The sample belongs to a study of liver allograft versus peripheral blood T cells. Turning to the study itself: The authors compared T cell receptor repertoires in transplanted livers with recipients' peripheral blood repertoires.

The CDR3 sequence is 14 residues long. Germline CDR1 is LNHDA and CDR2 is SQIVND (reference sequence). Trimming cost V 8 bases and J 3 bases, with 16 bases left between them. Study observations and caveats: It was reported that the T cell receptor repertoires found inside liver allografts differed from those that were detected in peripheral blood.

The chain uses TRBV19 and TRBJ1-1; D is perhaps TRBD1 (5 bases). The source is a human patient who had a liver transplant. Some T cells may have originated in the graft donor. The CDR3 coding sequence is TGTGCCAGTTCCCGGGACCGGACTTACACTGAAGCTTTCTTT. It codes for CASSRDRTYTEAFF.